The text below deals with one T cell receptor (beta chain). This CDR3 comprises 14 residues. Trimming took 5 bases from V and 1 from J; bases not matched to a gene: 3. The germline CDR1 and CDR2 sequences are MRHNA and SNTAGT. This sample is part of a study of T cell changes during pregnancy in multiple sclerosis. Method: immunoSEQ multiplex PCR; TCRdb's copy keeps in-frame clones and lacks some. The table shows tens of thousands of clones, with less than 95% occurring only once. The sample here was CD8+ T cells from peripheral blood mononuclear cells, taken after pregnancy. This sequence joins TRBV6-4 and TRBJ1-1; TRBD1 matches at 8 bases. This sequence was found in a female donor with multiple sclerosis, enrolled in a pregnancy study. The CDR3 nucleotides are TGTGCCAGCAGTCCGACAGGGGAGAACACTGAAGCTTTCTTT. Encoded protein: CASSPTGENTEAFF.